Shown below are 20 T cell receptor beta chains from a single sample sequenced in a study of T cell responses to AZD1222 COVID-19 vaccine. Using immunoSEQ multiplex PCR, the repertoire was profiled, and TCRdb retains in-frame clones only, with some absent. The sample includes around 100,000 clones, 70% to 90% of them seen just once. The sequencing used peripheral blood, collected 28 days after the second AZD1222 dose. These receptors were obtained from an adult who received the AZD1222 COVID-19 vaccine.

This clone was picked up a small number of times. This sequence joins TRBV2 and TRBJ1-5; possible D gene TRBD1, 5 bases. Trimming removed 1 base from V and 7 bases from J, with 11 bases in between. Germline CDR1 SNHLY, CDR2 FYNNEI. The CDR3 spans 14 residues. The CDR3 protein is CASSEGGSSQPQHF. In nucleotides, the CDR3 is TGTGCCAGCAGTGAAGGGGGCTCGAGCCAGCCCCAGCATTTT.

The V and J genes are TRBV11-1 and TRBJ2-3, with 8 bases fitting TRBD2. The CDR3 sequence is 16 residues long. V was clipped by 5 bases and J by 2 bases; unmatched bases: 9. Germline V CDR1 and CDR2: SGHAT, FQDESV (reference sequence). This CDR3 is CASSPRTSQYTDTQYF. CDR3 DNA: TGTGCCAGCAGCCCCAGGACTAGCCAGTACACAGATACGCAGTATTTT.

Turning to this clone: Other nucleotide sequences in the sample specify the same CDR3. The chain uses TRBV5-1 and TRBJ2-5; D possibly corresponds to TRBD1 (6 bases). Germline lookup yields CDR1 SGHRS and CDR2 YFSETQ. The CDR3 is 14 residues long. Deletions cut 0 bases from V and 2 bases from J, with 8 bases between. The CDR3 nucleotides are TGCGCCAGCAGCTTGGACGGACAGCAAGAGACCCAGTACTTC. It is translated as CASSLDGQQETQYF.

The DNA of the CDR3 is TGCGCCAGCAGACAAGACTCCGGACAGAGTTACGAGCAGTACTTC. It translates to CASRQDSGQSYEQYF. The chain has TRBV5-1 and TRBJ2-7; D perhaps matches TRBD1 (6 bases). The CDR3 sequence is 15 residues long. The germline CDR1 and CDR2 sequences are SGHRS and YFSETQ. With 5 bases removed from V and 4 bases from J, the gap between germline ends came to 19 bases.

The rearrangement uses TRBV6-5 and TRBJ2-7; D might be TRBD1 (5 bases). V lost 5 bases and J lost 5, with 13 bases in between. The CDR3 spans 13 residues. CDR1 is MNHEY, CDR2 SVGAGI, per germline. CDR3 coding DNA: TGTGCCAGCAGTCAGGTGGACAACAACGAGCAGTACTTC. Translating it yields CASSQVDNNEQYF.

The chain uses TRBV7-2 and TRBJ1-4, with D possibly matching TRBD1 (6 bases). CDR3 length: 15 residues. The germline V and J ends were trimmed by 1 base and 7 bases, with 13 bases remaining between them. Germline values: CDR1 SGHTA, CDR2 FQGNSA. Here the CDR3 DNA reads TGTGCCAGCAGCTTAGACCGGGGGGGCTTTGAAAAACTGTTTTTT. This translates into CASSLDRGGFEKLFF.

The J gene is TRBJ2-7, the V gene TRBV3-1 (or the pseudogene TRBV3-2); a possible D gene is TRBD2 (6 bases). Between the trimmed V and J ends, which lost 0 bases and 5 bases, there was a span of 17 bases. This CDR3 is 16 amino acids long. The germline V gene has CDR1 LGHDT and CDR2 YNNKEL (reference sequence). The CDR3 spells CASSQERLSGVHEQYF. CDR3 sequence (DNA): TGTGCCAGCAGCCAAGAACGGTTGTCGGGGGTCCACGAGCAGTACTTC.

V usage is TRBV7-2 and J usage is TRBJ1-5; 8 nucleotides match TRBD1. V lost 3 bases, J lost 8 bases, and 6 bases stayed unmatched. CDR3 length: 14 residues. The germline V gene encodes CDR1 SGHTA and CDR2 FQGNSA. The CDR3 protein is CASSFDRGTEPQHF. CDR3 sequence (DNA): TGTGCCAGCAGCTTCGACAGGGGAACCGAGCCCCAGCATTTT.

The J gene is TRBJ1-2, the V gene TRBV29-1, with unresolved D. The V end was cut by 6 bases, the J end by 0 bases, with 17 bases between. CDR1 is SQVTM, CDR2 ANQGSEA, per germline. The CDR3 consists of 15 residues. In DNA form, the CDR3 reads TGCAGCGTGCCGACACTTAATTTAGCTAACTATGGCTACACCTTC. It specifies CSVPTLNLANYGYTF.

This clone has just a few counts. The chain employs TRBV7-8 and TRBJ1-6; maybe TRBD1 (6 bases). Germline assignment: CDR1 SGHVS and CDR2 FQNEAQ. This CDR3 spans 18 amino acids. The V and J ends lost 5 bases and 0 bases respectively, with 17 bases between them. The CDR3 nucleotides read TGTGCCAGCAGCCGAACAGGGAGTATCGGCTCCTATAATTCACCCCTCCACTTT. This encodes CASSRTGSIGSYNSPLHF.

The chain carries TRBV18 and TRBJ1-2; 8 nucleotides agree with TRBD1. The ends lost 2 bases at V and 1 base at J; junction bases unmatched: 6. Germline V gene lookup returns CDR1 KGHSH and CDR2 LQKENI. The CDR3 covers 16 residues. CDR3 region: CASSPIRQGNNYGYTF. DNA for the CDR3: TGTGCCAGCTCACCAATCAGACAGGGGAATAACTATGGCTACACCTTC.

The rearrangement joins TRBV5-5 to TRBJ1-4, with a weak D call TRBD1 (5 bases). V was trimmed by 5 bases and J by 2 bases, leaving 13 bases between them. In germline, CDR1 is SGHKS, CDR2 YYEKEE (reference sequence). CDR3 length equals 15 residues. In nucleotides, the CDR3 is TGTGCCAGCAGTCAAGTGCGGGACACTAATGAAAAACTGTTTTTT. Its translation: CASSQVRDTNEKLFF.

The chain links TRBV4-2 to TRBJ1-3; 7 positions match TRBD1. Germline V gives CDR1 LGHNA, CDR2 YNFKEQ. CDR3 length: 21 amino acids. After removal of 0 bases from V and 4 bases from J, the junction contained 21 bases not matched to a gene. The CDR3 DNA follows: TGTGCCAGCAGCCAAGATCAGGGTGGAAGACAGGGAGTAGGTCCCGGAAACACCATATATTTT. It codes for CASSQDQGGRQGVGPGNTIYF.

This clone was found once. V and J are TRBV7-9 and TRBJ2-7; possible D gene TRBD2, 5 bases. The V end was cut by 1 base, the J end by 4 bases, with 8 bases between. The germline CDR1 and CDR2 sequences are SEHNR and FQNEAQ (reference sequence). This CDR3 region has 13 residues. The CDR3 sequence: CASSLEGGYEQYF. The DNA for the CDR3 is TGTGCCAGCAGCTTAGAGGGCGGGTACGAGCAGTACTTC.

The rearrangement links TRBV2 to TRBJ1-3, with 7 positions matching TRBD1. Germline CDR1 reads SNHLY; CDR2 reads FYNNEI. The CDR3 spans 14 residues. Trimming at V came to 5 bases and at J to 2 bases, leaving 3 bases not matched to a gene. The CDR3 nucleotides are TGTGCCAGCAGTCAGACAGGGACTGGAAACACCATATATTTT. Protein sequence: CASSQTGTGNTIYF.

This clone appeared a single time. The rearrangement uses TRBV6-2 or TRBV6-3 and TRBJ1-5; D is uncertain. The germline gives CDR1 MNHEY, CDR2 SVGEGT. The CDR3 extends over 15 amino acids. Trimming removed 3 bases from V and 3 bases from J, with 12 bases in between. For the CDR3, the DNA is TGTGCCAGCAGTTATTGGGGAGAAACCAATCAGCCCCAGCATTTT. It specifies CASSYWGETNQPQHF.

The chain has TRBV3-1 (or the pseudogene TRBV3-2) and TRBJ1-3, with D perhaps matching TRBD1 (6 bases). CDR1 is LGHDT, CDR2 YNNKEL, per germline (reference sequence). V was shortened by 9 bases and J by 8 bases, with 17 bases between the two germline ends. CDR3 length: 13 residues. The CDR3 DNA reads as TGTGCCAGTTCCGAAACAGGGTGGGACACCATATATTTT. It encodes CASSETGWDTIYF.

The gene calls are TRBV7-2 and TRBJ2-7; maybe TRBD2 (5 bases). The germline V gene encodes CDR1 SGHTA and CDR2 FQGNSA. The germline V and J ends were trimmed by 3 bases and 6 bases, with 9 bases remaining between them. This CDR3 comprises 12 residues. DNA for the CDR3: TGTGCCAGCAGCTTCTACCGGGGCGAGCAGTACTTC. This translates into CASSFYRGEQYF.

The chain combines TRBV15 with TRBJ1-3; no clear D. The germline V gene encodes CDR1 LNHNV and CDR2 YYDKDF (reference sequence). The CDR3 runs to 16 residues. V lost 0 bases, J lost 0 bases, and 9 bases lay in between. The CDR3 coding sequence is TGTGCCACCAGCAGAGAACCGGGGTTCTCTGGAAACACCATATATTTT. As protein: CATSREPGFSGNTIYF.

The rearrangement uses TRBV7-7 and TRBJ2-7; TRBD2 matches 11 bases. The CDR3 loop spans 14 amino acids. Germline lookup yields CDR1 SSHAT and CDR2 FNYEAQ (reference sequence). For the CDR3, the DNA is TGTGCTAGCGCAATCGGGACTAGCGGCTACGAGCAGTACTTC. This translates into CASAIGTSGYEQYF.